This TCR beta chain was profiled in a study of Ad26.COV2.S vaccination and SARS-CoV-2 variants. Looking at the study overall: Vaccine-arm donor from the placebo-controlled COV1001 Ad26.COV2.S trial. Once, or twice with 56 days between doses, Ad26.COV2.S was given intramuscularly. Whole-study findings and limits: Greater spike-specific TCR breadth was seen in vaccine recipients than in placebo recipients.

The CDR3 length is 16 residues. The germline V and J ends were trimmed by 1 base and 5 bases, with 17 bases remaining between them. Germline CDR1 reads SEHNR; CDR2 reads FQNEAQ (reference sequence). Treatment meaning: over 15 received Ad26.COV2.S at low or high dose, single or two shots; 5 received placebo; per-sample allocation not given. Vaccine and placebo recipients were sampled on day 63 after the first injection. Recruitment in Boston yielded a donor of adult age, 18-55 years. Worth noting for this clone: The antigen is not known.

Clones were sequenced by immunoSEQ multiplex PCR, and TCRdb holds only the in-frame ones, with some missing. Of about half a million clones in the sample, approximately 90% were seen once. Sequencing used peripheral blood, obtained in a trial of Ad26.COV2.S vaccine versus placebo. The sequence came from a person aged 18-65 years who received the Ad26.COV2.S COVID-19 vaccine or a placebo. The V gene is TRBV7-9, the J gene TRBJ1-2, with D uncertain. The CDR3: CASSLGAGRRFYGYTF. The CDR3 nucleotides read TGTGCCAGCAGCTTAGGGGCCGGCAGGCGGTTTTATGGCTACACCTTC. Combining the CDR3 with reference TRBV7-9 and TRBJ1-2 gives the whole variable domain DTGVSQNPRHKITKRGQNVTFRCDPISEHNRLYWYRQTLGQGPEFLTYFQNEAQLEKSRLLSDRFSAERPKGSFSTLEIQRTEQGDSAMYLCASSLGAGRRFYGYTFGSGTRLTVV.